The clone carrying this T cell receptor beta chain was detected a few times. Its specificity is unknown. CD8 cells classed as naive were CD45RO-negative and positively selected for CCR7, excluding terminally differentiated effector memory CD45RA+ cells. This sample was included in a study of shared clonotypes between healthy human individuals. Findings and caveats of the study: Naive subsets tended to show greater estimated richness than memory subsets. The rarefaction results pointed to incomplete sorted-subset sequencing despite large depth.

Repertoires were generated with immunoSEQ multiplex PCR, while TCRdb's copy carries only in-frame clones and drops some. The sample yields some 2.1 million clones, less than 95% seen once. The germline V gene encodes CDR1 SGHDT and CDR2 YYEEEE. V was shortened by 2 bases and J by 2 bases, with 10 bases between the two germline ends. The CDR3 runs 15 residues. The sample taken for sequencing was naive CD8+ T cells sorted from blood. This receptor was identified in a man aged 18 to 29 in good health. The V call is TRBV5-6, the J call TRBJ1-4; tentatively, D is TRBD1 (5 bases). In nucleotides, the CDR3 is TGTGCCAGCAGCTTTCGCGGGGGGACTAATGAAAAACTGTTTTTT. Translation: CASSFRGGTNEKLFF.